A selection of T cell receptor beta chains follows, all from one sample in a study of blood T cell repertoires in COVID-19. Using immunoSEQ multiplex PCR, the repertoire was profiled, and TCRdb retains in-frame clones only, with some absent. The sample comprises around 140,000 clones, roughly 90% of which are singletons, and around 0.91% rests with the top ten. Sequenced material: peripheral blood. The source is a woman in her fifties or sixties with acute or convalescent COVID-19. Each CDR3 is given with its conserved first and last residue. The D gene is left open where the match is weak. A clone size is listed for some rows: how often the clone was seen (once, few, many), or a class if it is expanded.

d_gene	v_gene	j_gene	abundance	CDR3nt	CDR3aa
TRBD1	TRBV29-1	TRBJ2-2	once	TGCAGCGTAGACGGACAGGGGATCACCGGGGAGCTGTTTTTT	CSVDGQGITGELFF
TRBD2	TRBV6-5	TRBJ2-5	.	TGTGCCAGCAGTAAGCCGGGACTACTACAAGAGACCCAGTACTTC	CASSKPGLLQETQYF
.	TRBV5-6	TRBJ2-7	.	TGTGCCAGCAGCTTGGGGGGACTCCCCTCCTACGAGCAGTACTTC	CASSLGGLPSYEQYF
TRBD2	TRBV30	TRBJ2-1	once	TGTGCCTGGGACTCAAGCGGGGGGGCCTACAATGAGCAGTTCTTC	CAWDSSGGAYNEQFF
TRBD1	TRBV7-6	TRBJ1-2	.	TGTGCCAGCAGCGCCGACCTAGGGACAGGACTCAACTATGGCTACACCTTC	CASSADLGTGLNYGYTF
TRBD2	TRBV2	TRBJ2-7	.	TGTGCCAGCAGTCCAACTAGCGCCCGAGGCTACGAGCAGTACTTC	CASSPTSARGYEQYF
.	TRBV12-3/TRBV12-4	TRBJ1-3	.	TGTGCCAGCATCCCCACTGGAAACACCATATATTTT	CASIPTGNTIYF
TRBD2	TRBV27	TRBJ2-3	.	TGTGCCAGCAGTGCCTTAGCGGGGGGGCTCGGGGCAGATACGCAGTATTTT	CASSALAGGLGADTQYF
TRBD1	TRBV27	TRBJ2-1	.	TGTGCCAGCAGCCCGACAGGGGGCGCCTACAATGAGCAGTTCTTC	CASSPTGGAYNEQFF
.	TRBV15	TRBJ1-3	.	TGTGCCACCAGCAGAAACAGGGCCCAGGGGGGAAACACCATATATTTT	CATSRNRAQGGNTIYF
.	TRBV30	TRBJ1-2	.	TGTGCCTGGAGTGATGTGCAGGGGTATGGCTACACCTTC	CAWSDVQGYGYTF
TRBD1	TRBV11-2	TRBJ2-7	.	TGTGCCAGCAGCTCAACAGGGGGCGAGCAGTACTTC	CASSSTGGEQYF
.	TRBV7-2	TRBJ2-2	.	TGTGCCAGCAGCTTCCCCACTAGCAGCGCGAACACCGGGGAGCTGTTTTTT	CASSFPTSSANTGELFF
TRBD1	TRBV11-2	TRBJ2-5	.	TGTGCCAGCAGCTTCCGGGACAGGGAAGGGACCCAGTACTTC	CASSFRDREGTQYF
TRBD1	TRBV2	TRBJ2-1	few	TGTGCCTGCCCCCGGGACAGGGACTACAATGAGCAGTTCTTC	CACPRDRDYNEQFF
.	TRBV24-1	TRBJ2-2	.	TGTGCCACCAGTGTCCCAGGCCGTGCGAACACCGGGGAGCTGTTTTTT	CATSVPGRANTGELFF
.	TRBV29-1	TRBJ1-2	.	TGCAGCGCCCGGGACACCCAGGTTCCTAGTCAGGCCGGCTACACCTTC	CSARDTQVPSQAGYTF
TRBD1	TRBV7-9	TRBJ1-3	.	TGTGCCAGCAGCTTAGATTCGACAGGGAACGGAAACACCATATATTTT	CASSLDSTGNGNTIYF
TRBD2	TRBV11-2	TRBJ2-6	.	TGTGCCAGCAGCTTAGTTCCGGGGGGCTCTGGGGCCAACGTCCTGACTTTC	CASSLVPGGSGANVLTF
.	TRBV11-2	TRBJ2-3	.	TGTGCCAGCAGCTTCGCTGCACAAACAGATACGCAGTATTTT	CASSFAAQTDTQYF
.	TRBV2	TRBJ1-5	.	TGTGCCAGCAGTGAAGGGGGACTCAGCAATCAGCCCCAGCATTTT	CASSEGGLSNQPQHF
.	TRBV28	TRBJ2-3	.	TGTGCCACCCGGCCAGGTCAGACAGATACGCAGTATTTT	CATRPGQTDTQYF